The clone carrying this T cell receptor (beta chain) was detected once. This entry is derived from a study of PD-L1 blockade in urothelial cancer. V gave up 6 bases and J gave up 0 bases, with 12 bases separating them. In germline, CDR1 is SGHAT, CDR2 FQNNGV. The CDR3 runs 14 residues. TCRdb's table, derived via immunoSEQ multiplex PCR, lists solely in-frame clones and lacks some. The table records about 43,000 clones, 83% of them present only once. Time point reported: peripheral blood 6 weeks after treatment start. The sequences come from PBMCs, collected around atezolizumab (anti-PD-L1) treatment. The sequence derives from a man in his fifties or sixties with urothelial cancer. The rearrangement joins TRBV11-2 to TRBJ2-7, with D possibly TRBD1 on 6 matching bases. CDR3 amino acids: CASRPGQSSYEQYF. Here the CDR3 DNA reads TGTGCCAGCAGACCCGGACAGTCCTCCTACGAGCAGTACTTC. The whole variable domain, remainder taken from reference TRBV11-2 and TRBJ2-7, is EAGVAQSPRYKIIEKRQSVAFWCNPISGHATLYWYQQILGQGPKLLIQFQNNGVVDDSQLPKDRFSAERLKGVDSTLKIQPAKLEDSAVYLCASRPGQSSYEQYFGPGTRLTVT.